This T cell receptor (beta chain) is from a study of Graves' ophthalmopathy and Graves' hyperthyroidism. Trimming removed 6 bases from V and 6 bases from J, with 12 bases in between. The length of the CDR3 is 12 residues. The germline V gene encodes CDR1 SEHNR and CDR2 FQNEAQ (reference sequence). The source of the PBMCs was around 9 ml of fresh peripheral blood. Using RNA transcripts, the TCR beta CDR3 regions were amplified. The first round was an RT-PCR with HTBI primers, and the second round was a multiplex PCR. TCRdb called the multiplex PCR reads again in MiXCR, with one record for every CDR3 protein. In the table there are approximately 700,000 distinct CDR3 sequences, 40% of which are singletons.

The clonotype originates from an adult man with Graves' ophthalmopathy. The rearrangement joins TRBV7-9 to TRBJ2-7, with D perhaps matching TRBD1 or TRBD2 (5 bases each). Sequencing was performed on peripheral blood. The CDR3 nucleotides are TGTGCCAGCAGGCTCACGAGGGGCGAGCAGTACTTC. It specifies CASRLTRGEQYF.